The rows below give T cell receptor beta chains drawn from one sample of a study of blood T cell repertoires in COVID-19. Only in-frame clones appear in the TCRdb table, and some are missing; sequencing was by immunoSEQ multiplex PCR. Of hundreds of thousands of clones listed, over 75% are singletons. Sequenced input: peripheral blood. The receptors stem from a man aged 50 to 60 with active or convalescent COVID-19. CDR3s leave out the opening cysteine and the closing phenylalanine or tryptophan. A D gene is named only where the DNA matches it firmly.

CDR3 protein: ASSAGRVGVHEQY
D gene: -
V gene: TRBV9

CDR3 protein: ASSLVIGDGDGYT
D gene: -
V gene: TRBV7-9

CDR3 protein: ASGRLAGLGDTQY
D gene: TRBD2
V gene: TRBV6-5

CDR3 protein: ASSLGGPLGRETQY
D gene: -
V gene: TRBV5-4

CDR3 protein: ASSPAVSWSRSYNEQF
D gene: -
V gene: TRBV9

CDR3 protein: ASSLGPGLEEEQY
D gene: TRBD2
V gene: TRBV5-1

CDR3 protein: ATKEQENTEAF
D gene: -
V gene: TRBV7-3

CDR3 protein: AISGSTVLNSPLH
D gene: -
V gene: TRBV10-3

CDR3 protein: ASSEGHGNQPQH
D gene: -
V gene: TRBV6-1

CDR3 protein: ASSLGGQPNEQF
D gene: TRBD1
V gene: TRBV7-2

CDR3 protein: ASTLQGSYEQY
D gene: -
V gene: TRBV2

CDR3 protein: ASSLTGITDTQY
D gene: TRBD1
V gene: TRBV5-4

CDR3 protein: ASTPTGGMTDTQY
D gene: -
V gene: TRBV5-1

CDR3 protein: ASSPNRDEQF
D gene: -
V gene: TRBV18

CDR3 protein: ASRGQSRDYGYT
D gene: TRBD1
V gene: TRBV27

CDR3 protein: AWNSGRSYNEQF
D gene: -
V gene: TRBV30

CDR3 protein: ASSLVVLTDTQY
D gene: -
V gene: TRBV5-1

CDR3 protein: ASRPGQGQETQY
D gene: TRBD1
V gene: TRBV2

CDR3 protein: ATNHPGRGDEQY
D gene: TRBD2
V gene: TRBV19

CDR3 protein: ASSAGLNTEAF
D gene: -
V gene: TRBV11-3

CDR3 protein: ASSVGTPGQGKDEQF
D gene: TRBD1
V gene: TRBV9

CDR3 protein: ASSVGLAVNTGELF
D gene: TRBD2
V gene: TRBV9

CDR3 protein: ASRAGTGTYEQY
D gene: TRBD1
V gene: TRBV5-1

CDR3 protein: ASSPIYRGSRNEKLF
D gene: -
V gene: TRBV11-2

CDR3 protein: ASNDRREHTDTQY
D gene: -
V gene: TRBV5-4

CDR3 protein: ASSRDRGYGYT
D gene: TRBD1
V gene: TRBV7-2

CDR3 protein: ASSQKGGRAF
D gene: -
V gene: TRBV3-1/TRBV3-2

CDR3 protein: ASSERTGPNEQF
D gene: -
V gene: TRBV6-1

CDR3 protein: ASSNPGTAVNTEAF
D gene: TRBD1
V gene: TRBV19

CDR3 protein: ASCLYGAGGGETQY
D gene: TRBD2
V gene: TRBV28

CDR3 protein: ASSGTKREHQETQY
D gene: TRBD2
V gene: TRBV3-1/TRBV3-2

CDR3 protein: ASLLTGTGALRAF
D gene: TRBD1
V gene: TRBV27

CDR3 protein: ASSSTGQSDTQY
D gene: TRBD1
V gene: TRBV28

CDR3 protein: ASSMGLAGQRETQY
D gene: TRBD2
V gene: TRBV7-2

CDR3 protein: ASKAAANTEAF
D gene: -
V gene: TRBV5-4

CDR3 protein: ATVSGPVNEKLF
D gene: -
V gene: TRBV6-5

CDR3 protein: ASGPSRGQETQY
D gene: -
V gene: TRBV12-5

CDR3 protein: ASSPLGATSSGANVLT
D gene: -
V gene: TRBV7-9

CDR3 protein: AWGSASGSRETQY
D gene: TRBD2
V gene: TRBV30

CDR3 protein: ASSSTLAGGTDTQY
D gene: TRBD2
V gene: TRBV28

CDR3 protein: ASSTKGARAF
D gene: TRBD1
V gene: TRBV6-5

CDR3 protein: ASSSLGASYEQY
D gene: -
V gene: TRBV5-1

CDR3 protein: ASSRGSLASDTQY
D gene: -
V gene: TRBV7-6

CDR3 protein: ASSVSGYNQPQH
D gene: -
V gene: TRBV27

CDR3 protein: ASSLLTQANEQF
D gene: -
V gene: TRBV7-2

CDR3 protein: ASSGGDRGFQGTEAF
D gene: TRBD1
V gene: TRBV7-9